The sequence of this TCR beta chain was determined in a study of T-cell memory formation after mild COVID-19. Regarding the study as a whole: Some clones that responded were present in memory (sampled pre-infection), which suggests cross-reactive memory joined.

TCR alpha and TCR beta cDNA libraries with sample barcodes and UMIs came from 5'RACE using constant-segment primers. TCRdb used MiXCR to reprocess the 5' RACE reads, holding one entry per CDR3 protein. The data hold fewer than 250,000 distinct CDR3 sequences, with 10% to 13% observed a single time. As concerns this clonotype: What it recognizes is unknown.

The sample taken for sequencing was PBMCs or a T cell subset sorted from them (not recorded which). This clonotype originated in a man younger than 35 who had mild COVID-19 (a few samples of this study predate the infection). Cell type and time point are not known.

The CDR3 region is CSASLAGASYEQYV. In DNA form, the CDR3 reads TGCAGTGCTAGCTTAGCGGGAGCCTCCTACGAGCAGTACGTC. This chain links TRBV20-1 with TRBJ2-7, with 9 positions matching TRBD2. Trimming removed 3 bases from V and 0 bases from J; junction bases left unmatched: 3. Germline values: CDR1 DFQATT, CDR2 SNEGSKA (reference sequence). The CDR3 sequence is 14 residues long.